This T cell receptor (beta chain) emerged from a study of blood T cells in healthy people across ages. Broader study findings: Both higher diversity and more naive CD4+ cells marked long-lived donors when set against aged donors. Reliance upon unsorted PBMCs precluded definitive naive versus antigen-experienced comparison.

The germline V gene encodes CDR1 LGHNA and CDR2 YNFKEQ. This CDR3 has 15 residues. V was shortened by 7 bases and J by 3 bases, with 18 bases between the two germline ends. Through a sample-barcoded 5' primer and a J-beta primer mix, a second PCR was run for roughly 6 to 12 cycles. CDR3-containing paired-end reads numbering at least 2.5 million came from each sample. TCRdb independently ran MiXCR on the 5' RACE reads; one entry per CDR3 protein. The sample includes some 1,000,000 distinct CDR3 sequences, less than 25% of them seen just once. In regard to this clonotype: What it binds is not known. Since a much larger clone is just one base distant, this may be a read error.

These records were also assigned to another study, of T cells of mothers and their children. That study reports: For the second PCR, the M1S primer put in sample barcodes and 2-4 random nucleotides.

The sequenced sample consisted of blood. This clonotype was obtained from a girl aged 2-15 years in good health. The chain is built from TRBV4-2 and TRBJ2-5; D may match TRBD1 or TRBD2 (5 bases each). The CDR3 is CASTHFRDGEETQYF. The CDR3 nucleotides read TGTGCCAGCACCCATTTCCGGGACGGTGAAGAGACCCAGTACTTC.